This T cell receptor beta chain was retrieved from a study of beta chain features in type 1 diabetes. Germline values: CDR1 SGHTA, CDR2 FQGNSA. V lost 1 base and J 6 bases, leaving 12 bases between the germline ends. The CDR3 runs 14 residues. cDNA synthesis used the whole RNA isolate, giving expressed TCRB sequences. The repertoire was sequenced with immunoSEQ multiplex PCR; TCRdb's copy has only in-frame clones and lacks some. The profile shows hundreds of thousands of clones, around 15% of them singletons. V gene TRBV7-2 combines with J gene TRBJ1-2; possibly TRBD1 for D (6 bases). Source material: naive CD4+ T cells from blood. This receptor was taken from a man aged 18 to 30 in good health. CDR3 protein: CASSLGPSGDGYTF. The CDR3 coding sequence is TGTGCCAGCAGCTTAGGACCCTCAGGGGATGGCTACACCTTC.